This T cell receptor (beta chain) was sequenced in a study of beta chain features in type 1 diabetes. Notes on the study in general: Type 1 diabetes patients had moderately but significantly shorter TCRB CDR3s in all four CD4+ subsets. There were fewer insertions and more deletions at the VDJ junctions of type 1 diabetes patients.

Regarding this clone: Its antigen remains unidentified.

V dropped 5 bases and J dropped 5; count of bases not matched to a gene: 9. There are 16 residues in the CDR3. Germline lookup yields CDR1 SGHTA and CDR2 FQGTGA. Every bit of the isolated RNA underwent reverse transcription, so sequencing read expressed TCRB transcripts. Produced via immunoSEQ multiplex PCR; TCRdb's table is partial and in-frame only. Among roughly 260,000 clones listed, approximately 10% were seen once. A heparinised blood draw that averaged approximately 120 mL was obtained once from each donor. Researchers reported sorting CD4+ naive, central memory, regulatory and stem cell-like memory cells via CD45RO/CCR7/CD25/CD127/CD95/CD27.

The TCR comes from a man aged 30 to 45 with type 1 diabetes. Sequencing input: naive CD4+ T cells from blood. The genes are TRBV7-3 and TRBJ1-6, with 7 bases lining up with TRBD1. In DNA form, the CDR3 reads TGTGCCAGCAGCCTAAGCAGGGACAGACATAATTCACCCCTCCACTTT. Translating it yields CASSLSRDRHNSPLHF.